Described below is a single TCR beta chain sequence and its context. Its antigen is still unknown. The input lacks base qualities; no much larger clone sits a single base away. The germline V gene provides CDR1 SGHRS and CDR2 YFSETQ. Between the V and J ends, shortened by 1 base and 3 bases respectively, the junction contains 16 bases. Counted from cysteine to phenylalanine, this CDR3 has 16 amino acids. The CDR3 DNA has 48 bases and is translated from base 1. These data belong to a study of beta chain features in type 1 diabetes listed by TCRdb under 2018. Background for the entire study: Patients and healthy donors did not differ in mean age, gender distribution, total cell number or subset yield. Across all samples, around 100 million sorted cells were examined, and cell number per subset correlated strongly with RNA yield. The study compared TCRB repertoires of sorted circulating CD4+ T cell subsets between recently diagnosed type 1 diabetes patients and matched healthy donors. Naive and central memory subsets were obtained from all 30 or so donors, but regulatory and stem cell-like memory subsets were isolated from only 8 patients and about 8 healthy donors.

Each donor gave one peripheral blood draw, roughly 0.11 L on average, collected into heparinised tubes. Naive, central memory, regulatory and stem cell-like memory CD4+ T cells were sorted on a BD FACSAria II using a panel including CD45RO, CCR7, CD25, CD127, CD95 and CD27. Purity was above 95% for every sorted population. PBMCs were separated immediately by Lymphoprep density gradient centrifugation and were stained directly, without being cultured. So that batch effects would be minimized, each experiment stained and sorted samples in pairs, pairing one healthy donor with one patient. The study at large found these results: Sequencing cDNA rather than genomic DNA could over-represent highly expressing activated cells, although activation and CD3 levels did not differ between groups. Patients with type 1 diabetes made fewer insertions and deleted more nucleotides at VDJ recombination sites, implying thymic rearrangement abnormalities. Naive, central memory and regulatory TCRB repertoires appeared more similar among patients than among healthy donors. Only small numbers of individuals were included in the HLA sub-analyses, which left unresolved whether HLA type had any influence on TCRB rearrangement. In all four CD4+ subsets, TCRB CDR3 length was moderately but significantly shorter in type 1 diabetes patients. Shorter templates might be favored by PCR, yet because patient and control samples were amplified and corrected together, any such skew would affect both groups equally.

The entire isolated RNA was reverse transcribed using the High Capacity cDNA Reverse Transcription Kit, and thus expressed TCRB transcripts were sequenced. Naive, central memory and regulatory T cell samples underwent deep immunoSEQ sequencing, averaging roughly 3.4 million total reads per sample. Sorted cells were lysed in RLT buffer and RNA was extracted with DNase-treated RNeasy Micro or Mini kits, depending on cell number. Each cell subset was processed on its own to prevent cross-contamination, while patient and healthy donor samples were processed together. The immunoSEQ multiplex PCR was used to amplify TCRB sequences from cDNA, yielding 87-bp fragments that span the CDR3 region. Sequencing of the amplicons was performed on the Illumina HiSeq platform. As for the authors' bioinformatics: Synthetic template baselines were used to correct PCR bias computationally, reads within Hamming distance 2 were collapsed, and singletons that could not be merged were discarded. Reads were aligned to IMGT to assign V, D and J genes, CDR3 length, and insertions or deletions at six rearrangement sites. Within each subset, clonotype counts were normalized to sorted cell number, after which true diversity and Gini coefficients were computed with the tcR R package. Repertoire sharing was quantified using the overlap coefficient calculated on TCRB nucleotide sequences. The table was pulled from immuneACCESS by TCRdb, which kept in-frame rearrangements only. Such tables lose some clones; where checked, under half of the loss comes from unresolved V genes, and the rest has no known cause. V and J calls plus clone size are reproduced from that table; the DNA served to infer D and trimming. Present in this sample are under 250,000 clones, approximately 11% of which were seen just once. Less than 1.5% of the sample rests with the top ten.

The sequence derives from a man aged 18 to 29 in good health. The V gene is TRBV5-1 and the J gene is TRBJ2-5, with the D segment possibly TRBD1 or TRBD2, each aligning over 5 bases. Sequenced: central memory CD4+ T cells from blood. CDR3 region: CASSLNPGTGKETQYF. The nucleotide sequence reads TGCGCCAGCAGCTTGAACCCCGGGACGGGGAAAGAGACCCAGTACTTC.